The 14 T cell receptor beta chains in this list originate from one sample, sequenced in a study of CD8 T cells in Susac syndrome. With random hexamers, 0.5 to 1 ug RNA was reverse transcribed. TCRdb re-derived calls from the immunoSEQ multiplex PCR reads in MiXCR, one entry per CDR3 protein. The sample gives 150,000 to 180,000 distinct CDR3 sequences, roughly 95% of which show up once; 0.16% is in the top ten. The sequencing sample was made of CD4+ T cells from PBMCs. These receptors originate from a human donor with Susac syndrome.

This chain links TRBV4-2 with TRBJ2-5; D unresolved. The CDR3 is 11 residues long. Germline CDR1 reads LGHNA; CDR2 reads YNFKEQ. With 7 bases removed from V and 5 bases from J, the gap between germline ends came to 8 bases. The CDR3 DNA follows: TGTGCCAGCATCGACCCGGAGACCCAGTACTTC. Its protein is CASIDPETQYF.

The chain recombines TRBV7-2 with TRBJ2-5, with 8 positions matching TRBD2. CDR1 is SGHTA and CDR2 is FQGNSA in the germline V gene. The CDR3 has 15 residues. Trimming took 7 bases from V and 2 from J; bases not matched to a gene: 9. This chain's CDR3 is CASTPSGGAQETQYF. CDR3 bases: TGTGCCAGCACACCATCCGGGGGGGCACAAGAGACCCAGTACTTC.

The chain has TRBV29-1 and TRBJ2-3; 11 bases are shared with TRBD1. CDR3 size: 13 residues. CDR1 SQVTM and CDR2 ANQGSEA come from the germline V gene. V lost 6 bases, J lost 6 bases, and 5 bases stayed unmatched. The CDR3 DNA is TGCAGCGTATCCGGGACAGGGGGGGATACGCAGTATTTT. It specifies CSVSGTGGDTQYF.

The rearrangement links TRBV29-1 to TRBJ1-2, with a tentative D call TRBD1 (5 bases). The V end lost 7 bases, the J end lost 0 bases, and 9 bases lay between the germline ends. The germline V gene encodes CDR1 SQVTM and CDR2 ANQGSEA. The CDR3 has 12 amino acids. Written as DNA, the CDR3 is TGCAGCGCTCGGGGGGCTAACTATGGCTACACCTTC. This encodes CSARGANYGYTF.

The V gene is TRBV25-1, the J gene TRBJ1-1, with a tentative D call TRBD1 (5 bases). In germline, CDR1 is MGHDK, CDR2 SYGVNS. The CDR3 consists of 14 residues. V lost 3 bases, J lost 6 bases, and 14 bases lay in between. The CDR3 is CASSDSREGPEAFF. The DNA of the CDR3 is TGTGCCAGCAGTGATTCCAGGGAGGGTCCTGAAGCTTTCTTT.

A few counts support this clonotype. V is TRBV7-2 and J is TRBJ1-1; TRBD1 aligns across 9 bases. The germline gives CDR1 SGHTA, CDR2 FQGNSA. The CDR3 is made up of 17 amino acids. The junction had 12 bases not matched to a gene; V was cut back by 0 bases and J by 7 bases. CDR3 DNA: TGTGCCAGCAGCTTAGCCTTGGGACAGGGTGATGGTAGTGAAGCTTTCTTT. It codes for CASSLALGQGDGSEAFF. Full variable domain (missing parts from reference TRBV7-2 and TRBJ1-1): GAGVSQSPSNKVTEKGKDVELRCDPISGHTALYWYRQSLGQGLEFLIYFQGNSAPDKSGLPSDRFSAERTGGSVSTLTIQRTQQEDSAVYLCASSLALGQGDGSEAFFGQGTRLTVV.

This clonotype has more than one count but fewer than ten. V and J are TRBV19 and TRBJ2-1; D gene uncertain. Trimming took off 4 bases at V and 5 bases at J, with 9 bases between the two ends. Germline V gene sequence: CDR1 LNHDA, CDR2 SQIVND (reference sequence). The CDR3 is made up of 13 amino acids. CDR3 loop: CASSSRRDNEQFF. CDR3 coding DNA: TGTGCCAGTAGTAGCCGGAGAGACAATGAGCAGTTCTTC.

About this clonotype: The junction differs from germline at one of its ends, possibly a read error. V usage is TRBV19 and J usage is TRBJ2-1; 11 bases agree with TRBD1. This CDR3 is built from 13 residues. Germline loops: CDR1 LNHDA, CDR2 SQIVND (reference sequence). Here the CDR3 reads CASSRTGGFSEVF. DNA for the CDR3: TGTGCCAGTAGTCGGACAGGGGGCTTTTCCGAAGTCTTC.

This chain links TRBV5-1 with TRBJ1-5; tentative D call: TRBD1 (6 bases). From germline, CDR1 is SGHRS and CDR2 YFSETQ. The CDR3 covers 15 residues. Trimming shortened V by 4 bases and J by 4 bases, and 15 bases separated the two germline ends. This CDR3 is CASSPFPGQNQPQHF. The CDR3 coding sequence is TGCGCCAGCAGCCCCTTCCCAGGACAGAATCAGCCCCAGCATTTT.

The V call is TRBV29-1, the J call TRBJ2-1; TRBD1 agrees at 9 bases. V lost 4 bases and J lost 6; bases outside the gene matches: 1. The CDR3 runs 12 residues. Germline V CDR1 and CDR2: SQVTM, ANQGSEA. CDR3 sequence reads: CSVVGQGNEQFF. The CDR3 region has the DNA TGCAGCGTTGTGGGACAGGGCAATGAGCAGTTCTTC.

This sequence joins TRBV27 and TRBJ2-7; 9 bases fit TRBD1. CDR1 is MNHEY and CDR2 is SMNVEV in the germline V gene (reference sequence). With 6 bases clipped from V and 0 bases from J, the junction kept 18 bases outside the gene matches. The CDR3 has 19 amino acids. DNA of the CDR3: TGTGCCAGCAGCCCAGAGCTGGGTACCGGGACAGGGAACTCCTACGAGCAGTACTTC. This gives the protein CASSPELGTGTGNSYEQYF.

The chain carries TRBV3-1 and TRBJ1-4; D ambiguous. The germline CDR1 and CDR2 sequences are LGHDT and YNNKEL (reference sequence). Trimming cost V 3 bases and J 6 bases, with 8 bases left between them. CDR3 length equals 13 residues. DNA for the CDR3: TGTGCCAGCAGCCAGCGGGAGGATGAAAAACTGTTTTTT. Protein product: CASSQREDEKLFF.

The V and J genes are TRBV27 and TRBJ2-3, with D possibly matching TRBD1 (5 bases). CDR1 is MNHEY and CDR2 is SMNVEV in the germline V gene (reference sequence). The CDR3 is 15 amino acids. The V end was cut by 5 bases, the J end by 10 bases, with 22 bases between. The CDR3 nucleotides are TGTGCCAGCAGTCCCTTCCTCCAGGGCATCCATGCGCAGTATTTT. Amino acid sequence: CASSPFLQGIHAQYF.

The V call is TRBV15, the J call TRBJ2-1, with 10 bases that match TRBD2. With V trimmed by 4 bases and J by 11 bases, 8 bases remained unmatched. Per the germline V gene, CDR1 is LNHNV and CDR2 is YYDKDF (reference sequence). This CDR3 has 14 amino acids. CDR3 nucleotide sequence: TGTGCCACCAGCAACGTAGCGGGGGGCCCGAAGCAGTTCTTC. It encodes CATSNVAGGPKQFF.